The 10 T cell receptor beta chains reported below all come from one sample, sequenced in a study of shared clonotypes between healthy human individuals. CD45RO-negative, CCR7-positively selected cells formed the naive CD8 fraction, excluding terminally differentiated effector memory CD45RA+ cells. The protocol was immunoSEQ multiplex PCR, while the TCRdb copy is restricted to in-frame clones and leaves out a portion. Among about 2 million clones, roughly 95% were seen once, and the ten largest hold 0.9% to 1.3%. The sequenced sample consisted of naive CD8+ T cells sorted from blood. These TCRs come from a man aged 18 to 35 in good health.

In this sample, this clone turned up a few times. This specimen includes other DNA sequences encoding the same CDR3. This chain connects TRBV19 to TRBJ2-7, with TRBD1 identical over 9 bases. The ends lost 3 bases at V and 0 bases at J; junction bases unmatched: 0. This CDR3 region has 14 residues. CDR1 and CDR2 from the germline V gene are LNHDA and SQIVND (reference sequence). CDR3 in amino acids: CASSMTGGSYEQYF. CDR3 bases: TGTGCCAGTAGTATGACAGGGGGCTCCTACGAGCAGTACTTC.

The chain combines TRBV13 with TRBJ2-7; 10 nucleotides agree with TRBD2. Germline CDR1 reads PRHDT; CDR2 reads FYEKMQ (reference sequence). Losses at the gene ends were 6 bases for V and 5 bases for J; bases not matched to a gene: 7. The CDR3 extends over 14 amino acids. In nucleotides, the CDR3 is TGTGCCAGCAGTTTTAGCGGGAGGCCCCACGAGCAGTACTTC. As protein: CASSFSGRPHEQYF. Filled out from reference TRBV13 and TRBJ2-7, the complete variable domain reads AAGVIQSPRHLIKEKRETATLKCYPIPRHDTVYWYQQGPGQDPQFLISFYEKMQSDKGSIPDRFSAQQFSDYHSELNMSSLELGDSALYFCASSFSGRPHEQYFGPGTRLTVT.

The genes are TRBV7-2 and TRBJ1-5; D not certain. The CDR3 length is 15 residues. V gave up 0 bases and J gave up 0 bases, with 6 bases separating them. Germline V gene data show CDR1 as SGHTA and CDR2 as FQGNSA. The CDR3 bases are TGTGCCAGCAGCTTAGCGACACTTAGCAATCAGCCCCAGCATTTT. Residues: CASSLATLSNQPQHF.

CDR3 protein: CASSQGQASSYEQYF. The CDR3 DNA reads TGCGCCAGCAGCCAAGGACAGGCAAGCTCCTACGAGCAGTACTTC. The chain is built from TRBV4-1 and TRBJ2-7; the D gene is possibly TRBD1 (6 bases). CDR3 size: 15 residues. The germline CDR1 and CDR2 sequences are MGHRA and YSYEKL. V lost 1 base, J lost 0 bases, and 10 bases lay in between.

This chain uses TRBV4-2 with TRBJ2-7; 10 nucleotides align to TRBD1. CDR3 length: 14 amino acids. Germline CDR1 is LGHNA and CDR2 is YNFKEQ. The junction had 4 bases not matched to a gene; V was cut back by 3 bases and J by 5 bases. CDR3 bases: TGTGCCAGCAGCCATGGACAGGGGGGGGACGAGCAGTACTTC. Its translation: CASSHGQGGDEQYF.

The genes are TRBV5-1 and TRBJ2-7; D is uncertain. Trimming pared 4 bases from V and 7 bases from J, leaving 18 bases between. CDR1 SGHRS and CDR2 YFSETQ come from the germline V gene. The CDR3 has 14 amino acids. CDR3 DNA sequence: TGCGCCAGCAGCCCCGATCCACAGAGCTTGGAGCAGTACTTC. Translating gives CASSPDPQSLEQYF.

Regarding this clone: The same CDR3 is also encoded by other DNA sequences in this sample. The chain links TRBV9 to TRBJ1-2; maybe TRBD1 (6 bases). V was cut by 0 bases and J by 2 bases, with 11 bases left in between. Germline V CDR1 and CDR2: SGDLS, YYNGEE. The CDR3 loop spans 15 amino acids. The CDR3 loop reads CASSVALDSNYGYTF. The CDR3 nucleotides are TGTGCCAGCAGCGTAGCCTTGGACAGCAACTATGGCTACACCTTC.

The chain is built from TRBV7-8 and TRBJ2-7, with D unclear. Germline V gene lookup returns CDR1 SGHVS and CDR2 FQNEAQ. This CDR3 is built from 13 residues. V lost 9 bases and J 0 bases, leaving 12 bases between the germline ends. CDR3 sequence reads: CASGTLYSYEQYF. CDR3 DNA: TGTGCCAGTGGAACCCTTTACTCCTACGAGCAGTACTTC.

This clone came up once. The gene calls are TRBV6-1 and TRBJ2-1; 8 positions match TRBD2. CDR3 length equals 15 residues. CDR1 is MNHNS and CDR2 is SASEGT in the germline V gene. V trimming: 7 bases; J trimming: 4 bases; junction bases outside the gene matches: 9. CDR3 region: CASIQDSGKYNEQFF. The CDR3 DNA is TGTGCCAGCATTCAGGATAGCGGGAAGTACAATGAGCAGTTCTTC.

A remark on this clone: The same CDR3 can be traced to other DNA sequences in this sample. The CDR3 is CASSATADTQYF. In nucleotides, the CDR3 is TGTGCCAGCAGCGCCACCGCGGATACGCAGTATTTT. The J gene is TRBJ2-3, the V gene TRBV9; D gene ambiguous. The CDR3 covers 12 residues. Looked up from germline, CDR1 is SGDLS and CDR2 is YYNGEE. V lost 3 bases, J lost 6 bases, and 8 bases lay in between.